Listed below are T cell receptor beta chains from one sample, sequenced in a study of CD8 T cells in Susac syndrome. Each CDR3 protein is one row after TCRdb ran MiXCR on the immunoSEQ multiplex PCR reads. The table has tens of thousands of distinct CDR3 sequences, 85% to 95% seen once. Material for sequencing was CD8+ T cells from PBMCs. All receptors come from a human donor in good health. The CDR3 runs from the conserved cysteine through the conserved F or W. Each record gives: CDR3 DNA, CDR3 protein, clone size, CDR3 length, D gene, J gene, V gene. The D gene is left open where the match is weak. Clone size is stated in some rows and not others, as once, few, many or a class when expanded.

CDR3 DNA: TGTGCCAGCAGTTTATTCGCTAGCGGCGATGCGGGCAGCACAGATACGCAGTATTTT
CDR3 protein: CASSLFASGDAGSTDTQYF
clone size: .
CDR3 length: 19
D gene: TRBD2
J gene: TRBJ2-3
V gene: TRBV12-3/TRBV12-4

CDR3 DNA: TGTGCCAGCAGCCCTACAGGGACGGGCGGCTACACCTTC
CDR3 protein: CASSPTGTGGYTF
clone size: .
CDR3 length: 13
D gene: .
J gene: TRBJ1-2
V gene: TRBV7-2

CDR3 DNA: TGCGCCAGCACCCCAAGGGAAAAAATAGAGGATACGCAGTATTTT
CDR3 protein: CASTPREKIEDTQYF
clone size: .
CDR3 length: 15
D gene: .
J gene: TRBJ2-3
V gene: TRBV5-1

CDR3 DNA: TGCAGTGCTAGAGATCGGGACAGATGGAACACTGAAGCTTTCTTT
CDR3 protein: CSARDRDRWNTEAFF
clone size: .
CDR3 length: 15
D gene: TRBD1
J gene: TRBJ1-1
V gene: TRBV20-1

CDR3 DNA: TGTGCCAGCAGTTTAGGGGGTCGTGGCTACACCTTC
CDR3 protein: CASSLGGRGYTF
clone size: few
CDR3 length: 12
D gene: .
J gene: TRBJ1-2
V gene: TRBV27

CDR3 DNA: TGTGCCAGCAGTTACCTCGCCGCGTTAAATGAGCAGTTCTTC
CDR3 protein: CASSYLAALNEQFF
clone size: .
CDR3 length: 14
D gene: .
J gene: TRBJ2-1
V gene: TRBV12-3/TRBV12-4

CDR3 DNA: TGTGCCAGCAGCGTTCGGACAGGGGTAGATACGCAGTATTTT
CDR3 protein: CASSVRTGVDTQYF
clone size: .
CDR3 length: 14
D gene: TRBD1
J gene: TRBJ2-3
V gene: TRBV9

CDR3 DNA: TGCAGCGTTGCGGGGGGCTACACCTTC
CDR3 protein: CSVAGGYTF
clone size: .
CDR3 length: 9
D gene: .
J gene: TRBJ1-2
V gene: TRBV29-1

CDR3 DNA: TGCAGTGCTCGTGGAGGGGCTGAAGCTTTCTTT
CDR3 protein: CSARGGAEAFF
clone size: .
CDR3 length: 11
D gene: .
J gene: TRBJ1-1
V gene: TRBV20-1

CDR3 DNA: TGTGCCAGCAGCGTAGAGACAGCTGGTTCCTATGGCTACACCTTC
CDR3 protein: CASSVETAGSYGYTF
clone size: .
CDR3 length: 15
D gene: .
J gene: TRBJ1-2
V gene: TRBV9

CDR3 DNA: TGTGCCAGCAGCTCCCTCCTAGCGGGAGGGAACTACACCTACAATGAGCAGTTCTTC
CDR3 protein: CASSSLLAGGNYTYNEQFF
clone size: once
CDR3 length: 19
D gene: TRBD2
J gene: TRBJ2-1
V gene: TRBV3-1

CDR3 DNA: TGTGCCAGCAGCTTAGATACAGGCATAAACATTCAGTACTTC
CDR3 protein: CASSLDTGINIQYF
clone size: .
CDR3 length: 14
D gene: .
J gene: TRBJ2-4
V gene: TRBV7-8

CDR3 DNA: TGCAGCGTTGATAAGGGGATCGATGGCTACACCTTC
CDR3 protein: CSVDKGIDGYTF
clone size: .
CDR3 length: 12
D gene: .
J gene: TRBJ1-2
V gene: TRBV29-1

CDR3 DNA: TGTGCCAGCCGTGGGACAGGGTTCATGGAGACCCAGTACTTC
CDR3 protein: CASRGTGFMETQYF
clone size: .
CDR3 length: 14
D gene: TRBD1
J gene: TRBJ2-5
V gene: TRBV28

CDR3 DNA: TGTGCCAGCAGCGCAGGGCGGACTGAAGCTTTCTTT
CDR3 protein: CASSAGRTEAFF
clone size: .
CDR3 length: 12
D gene: .
J gene: TRBJ1-1
V gene: TRBV6-2/TRBV6-3

CDR3 DNA: TGCGCCAGCAGCTTTCGCACAGGGGGGTACGAGCAGTACTTC
CDR3 protein: CASSFRTGGYEQYF
clone size: once
CDR3 length: 14
D gene: TRBD1
J gene: TRBJ2-7
V gene: TRBV5-1

CDR3 DNA: TGTGCCAGTAGTATAGATGACAATGAGCAGTTCTTC
CDR3 protein: CASSIDDNEQFF
clone size: .
CDR3 length: 12
D gene: .
J gene: TRBJ2-1
V gene: TRBV19

CDR3 DNA: TGCAGTGCTAGGATGGGACGGGCTAACTATGGCTACACCTTC
CDR3 protein: CSARMGRANYGYTF
clone size: .
CDR3 length: 14
D gene: .
J gene: TRBJ1-2
V gene: TRBV20-1

CDR3 DNA: TGCAGCGTTTTGGGACAGGAGAGCTCCTACGAGCAGTACTTC
CDR3 protein: CSVLGQESSYEQYF
clone size: .
CDR3 length: 14
D gene: TRBD1
J gene: TRBJ2-7
V gene: TRBV29-1

CDR3 DNA: TGCGCCAGCAGCCAGCTCGGGGGGTTAAACACCGGGGAGCTGTTTTTT
CDR3 protein: CASSQLGGLNTGELFF
clone size: .
CDR3 length: 16
D gene: TRBD2
J gene: TRBJ2-2
V gene: TRBV4-3

CDR3 DNA: TGTGCCAGCTCAGCCGACAACGATGAGCAGTTCTTC
CDR3 protein: CASSADNDEQFF
clone size: .
CDR3 length: 12
D gene: .
J gene: TRBJ2-1
V gene: TRBV18